Following are 15 T cell receptor beta chains from one sample sequenced in a study of blood T cell repertoires in COVID-19. This table comes from immunoSEQ multiplex PCR, and its TCRdb copy is limited to in-frame clones, with some not included. The sample consists of around 250,000 clones, around 83% of them appearing once. Input material: peripheral blood. The origin of the receptors is a man aged 25-45 years who had recovered from COVID-19.

The chain employs TRBV4-1 and TRBJ1-2; possibly TRBD1 for D (6 bases). The CDR3 has 14 amino acids. The germline gives CDR1 MGHRA, CDR2 YSYEKL. V was trimmed by 3 bases and J by 5 bases, leaving 13 bases between them. The CDR3 loop is CASSQPGQFYGYTF. In DNA form, the CDR3 reads TGCGCCAGCAGCCAGCCTGGACAGTTTTATGGCTACACCTTC.

The table lists this clone with a few counts. The chain carries TRBV7-9 and TRBJ2-7; D unresolved. V lost 0 bases to trimming and J lost 6 bases, with 9 bases between them. Germline values: CDR1 SEHNR, CDR2 FQNEAQ (reference sequence). CDR3 length equals 13 residues. In nucleotides, the CDR3 is TGTGCCAGCAGCTTAGCACGGAGTGCCGAGCAGTACGTC. Its protein product is CASSLARSAEQYV.

This sequence joins TRBV6-2 or TRBV6-3 and TRBJ1-5, with 7 bases matching TRBD1. Germline-derived CDR1 and CDR2 are MNHEY and SVGEGT. V lost 6 bases, J lost 6 bases, and 14 bases stayed unmatched. CDR3 length equals 16 residues. The CDR3: CASSHGTVGVGQPQHF. The CDR3 nucleotides read TGTGCCAGCAGCCATGGGACAGTGGGCGTTGGTCAGCCCCAGCATTTT.

The rearrangement joins TRBV5-1 to TRBJ2-1; tentative D call: TRBD1 (7 bases). CDR1 and CDR2 (germline): SGHRS, YFSETQ. V was shortened by 4 bases and J by 5 bases, with 13 bases between the two germline ends. CDR3 size: 14 residues. The CDR3 here is CASSVQGEDNEQFF. As DNA, the CDR3 is TGCGCCAGCAGCGTGCAGGGGGAGGACAATGAGCAGTTCTTC.

This clone was recorded a few times. CDR3 nucleotide sequence: TGCGCCAGCAGCCGATGGACAGGCCAAAATTCACCCCTCCACTTT. Amino acids: CASSRWTGQNSPLHF. The chain uses TRBV5-1 and TRBJ1-6, with 7 bases lining up with TRBD1. The germline gives CDR1 SGHRS, CDR2 YFSETQ. With V trimmed by 4 bases and J by 7 bases, 8 bases remained unmatched. This CDR3 region has 15 residues.

V and J are TRBV5-4 and TRBJ2-6; a possible D gene is TRBD1 (5 bases). V was pared by 4 bases and J by 7 bases, with 15 bases between. There are 15 residues in the CDR3. Germline V gives CDR1 SGHNT, CDR2 YYREEE (reference sequence). The CDR3 protein is CASSLRATGANVLTF. CDR3 in DNA: TGTGCCAGCAGCCTCAGGGCTACCGGAGCCAACGTCCTGACTTTC.

The V gene is TRBV4-1, the J gene TRBJ1-2; TRBD1 matches 9 bases. Unmatched junction bases numbered 6, after V lost 4 bases and J lost 0 bases. Germline values: CDR1 MGHRA, CDR2 YSYEKL. CDR3 length: 16 residues. Written as DNA, the CDR3 is TGCGCCAGCAGCCGCTTTGGGACAGGGACTAACTATGGCTACACCTTC. It encodes CASSRFGTGTNYGYTF.

This chain links TRBV18 with TRBJ1-3; 7 bases match TRBD1. Germline assignment: CDR1 KGHSH and CDR2 LQKENI. The length of the CDR3 is 16 residues. V lost 2 bases, J lost 2 bases, and 6 bases stayed unmatched. The CDR3 DNA reads as TGTGCCAGCTCACCATTTACGACAGGGACTGGAAACACCATATATTTT. Residues: CASSPFTTGTGNTIYF.

This clone was seen a single time. The rearrangement links TRBV6-6 to TRBJ2-6; a possible D gene is TRBD1 (6 bases). Trimming stripped 6 bases from V and 2 bases from J, with 14 bases between. The CDR3 has 16 amino acids. Germline loops: CDR1 MNHNY, CDR2 SVGAGI (reference sequence). CDR3 in amino acids: CASRNRELPGANVLTF. DNA of the CDR3: TGTGCCAGCAGGAACAGGGAGCTACCTGGGGCCAACGTCCTGACTTTC.

This rearrangement joins TRBV7-9 to TRBJ2-4, with a possible D match to TRBD1 (6 bases). The CDR3 has 15 amino acids. Germline CDR1 SEHNR, CDR2 FQNEAQ (reference sequence). V gave up 6 bases and J gave up 9 bases, with 21 bases separating them. The CDR3 DNA follows: TGTGCCAGCAGTTCGTCGACAGGCGCCCGTGGCATTCAGTACTTC. Protein sequence: CASSSSTGARGIQYF.

This clone was observed at least ten times. The V and J genes are TRBV5-6 and TRBJ1-4; D possibly corresponds to TRBD1 (5 bases). The CDR3 covers 15 residues. Trimming stripped 3 bases from V and 4 bases from J, with 13 bases between. Germline values: CDR1 SGHDT, CDR2 YYEEEE. The CDR3: CASSSQNQGNEKLFF. CDR3 sequence (DNA): TGTGCCAGCAGCTCCCAAAACCAGGGTAATGAAAAACTGTTTTTT.

This chain's CDR3 is CASSTGGAETQYF. The CDR3 DNA follows: TGTGCCAGCAGTACTGGGGGGGCGGAGACCCAGTACTTC. The chain joins TRBV12-3 or TRBV12-4 to TRBJ2-5; TRBD2 might be the D (7 bases). Trimming shortened V by 5 bases and J by 5 bases, and 12 bases separated the two germline ends. The CDR3 contains 13 residues.

The chain uses TRBV5-1 and TRBJ2-2; 10 nucleotides agree with TRBD2. CDR3 length equals 16 residues. CDR1 is SGHRS and CDR2 is YFSETQ in the germline V gene. V lost 0 bases and J lost 5; bases outside the gene matches: 4. CDR3 region: CASSLAAGGPTGELFF. The CDR3, as DNA: TGCGCCAGCAGCTTGGCAGCGGGGGGGCCGACCGGGGAGCTGTTTTTT.

The chain is built from TRBV24-1 and TRBJ2-7; D is perhaps TRBD1 (6 bases). Germline CDR1 KGHDR, CDR2 SFDVKD. The ends were cut back, 3 bases at V and 0 bases at J, with 11 bases in the middle. The CDR3 runs to 15 residues. The chain's CDR3 is CATSDRTESSYEQYF. The DNA for the CDR3 is TGTGCCACCAGTGATCGGACAGAAAGCTCCTACGAGCAGTACTTC.

The chain recombines TRBV2 with TRBJ1-3, with D perhaps TRBD1 (6 bases). CDR1 SNHLY and CDR2 FYNNEI come from the germline V gene. Trimming removed 3 bases at V and 0 bases at J, with 9 bases between. This CDR3 spans 15 amino acids. DNA for the CDR3: TGTGCCAGCAGTGACGACAGGCCCTCTGGAAACACCATATATTTT. Amino acid sequence: CASSDDRPSGNTIYF.